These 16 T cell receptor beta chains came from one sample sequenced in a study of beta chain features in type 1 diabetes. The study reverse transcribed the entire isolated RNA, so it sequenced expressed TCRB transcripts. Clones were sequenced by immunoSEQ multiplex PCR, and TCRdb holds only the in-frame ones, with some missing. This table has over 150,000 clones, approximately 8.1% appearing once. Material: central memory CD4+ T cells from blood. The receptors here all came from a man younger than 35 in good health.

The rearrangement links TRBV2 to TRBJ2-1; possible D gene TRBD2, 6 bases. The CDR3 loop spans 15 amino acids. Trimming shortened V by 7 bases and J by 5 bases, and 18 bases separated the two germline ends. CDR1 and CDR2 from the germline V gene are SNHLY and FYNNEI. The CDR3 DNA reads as TGTGCCAGCATACTGGAGGGAACTAATAACAATGAGCAGTTCTTC. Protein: CASILEGTNNNEQFF. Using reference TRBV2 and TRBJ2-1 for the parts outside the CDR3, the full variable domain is EPEVTQTPSHQVTQMGQEVILRCVPISNHLYFYWYRQILGQKVEFLVSFYNNEISEKSEIFDDQFSVERPDGSNFTLKIRSTKLEDSAMYFCASILEGTNNNEQFFGPGTRLTVL.

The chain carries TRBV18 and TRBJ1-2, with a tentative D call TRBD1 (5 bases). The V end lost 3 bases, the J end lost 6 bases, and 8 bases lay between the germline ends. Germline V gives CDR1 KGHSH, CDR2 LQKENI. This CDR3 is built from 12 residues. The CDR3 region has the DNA TGTGCCAGCTCACCGGCGGGGGATGGCTACACCTTC. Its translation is CASSPAGDGYTF. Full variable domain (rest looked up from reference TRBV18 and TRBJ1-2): NAGVMQNPRHLVRRRGQEARLRCSPMKGHSHVYWYRQLPEEGLKFMVYLQKENIIDESGMPKERFSAEFPKEGPSILRIQQVVRGDSAAYFCASSPAGDGYTFGSGTRLTVV.

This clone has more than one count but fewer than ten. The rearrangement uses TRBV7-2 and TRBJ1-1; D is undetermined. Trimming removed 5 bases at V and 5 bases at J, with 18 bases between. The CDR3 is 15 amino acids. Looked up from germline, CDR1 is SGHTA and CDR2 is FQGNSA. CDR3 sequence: CASSPQPAPGTEAFF. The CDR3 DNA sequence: TGTGCCAGCAGCCCTCAGCCGGCCCCGGGGACTGAAGCTTTCTTT. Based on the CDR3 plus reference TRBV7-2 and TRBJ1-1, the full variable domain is GAGVSQSPSNKVTEKGKDVELRCDPISGHTALYWYRQSLGQGLEFLIYFQGNSAPDKSGLPSDRFSAERTGGSVSTLTIQRTQQEDSAVYLCASSPQPAPGTEAFFGQGTRLTVV.

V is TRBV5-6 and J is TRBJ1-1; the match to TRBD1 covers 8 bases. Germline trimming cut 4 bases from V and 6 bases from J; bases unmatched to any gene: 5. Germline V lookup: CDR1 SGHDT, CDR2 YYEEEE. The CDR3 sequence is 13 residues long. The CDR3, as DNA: TGTGCCAGCAGCGTATACAGGGGGGCTGAAGCTTTCTTT. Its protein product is CASSVYRGAEAFF.

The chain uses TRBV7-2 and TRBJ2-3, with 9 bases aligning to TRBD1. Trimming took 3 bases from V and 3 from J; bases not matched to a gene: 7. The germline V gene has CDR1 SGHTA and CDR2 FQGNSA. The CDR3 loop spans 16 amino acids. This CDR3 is CASSFQTGGLTDTQYF. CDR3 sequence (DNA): TGTGCCAGCAGCTTCCAGACAGGGGGGTTGACAGATACGCAGTATTTT.

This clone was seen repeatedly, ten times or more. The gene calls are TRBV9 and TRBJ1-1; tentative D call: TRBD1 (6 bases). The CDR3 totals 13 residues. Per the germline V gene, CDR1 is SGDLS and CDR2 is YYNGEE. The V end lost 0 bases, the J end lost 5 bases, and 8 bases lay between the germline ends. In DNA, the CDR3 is TGTGCCAGCAGCGTAGCTACAGGGACTGAAGCTTTCTTT. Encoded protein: CASSVATGTEAFF.

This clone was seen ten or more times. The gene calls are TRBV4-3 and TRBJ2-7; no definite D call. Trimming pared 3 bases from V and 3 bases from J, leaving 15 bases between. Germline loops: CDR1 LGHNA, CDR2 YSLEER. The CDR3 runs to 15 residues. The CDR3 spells CASSHAPPGNYEQYF. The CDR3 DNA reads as TGCGCCAGCAGCCATGCACCTCCCGGTAACTACGAGCAGTACTTC.

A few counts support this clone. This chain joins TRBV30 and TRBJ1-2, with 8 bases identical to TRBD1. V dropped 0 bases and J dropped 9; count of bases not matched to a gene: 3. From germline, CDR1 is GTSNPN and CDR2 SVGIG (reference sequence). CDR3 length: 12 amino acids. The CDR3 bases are TGTGCCTGGAGTGTACGACAGGGGAGCTACACCTTC. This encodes CAWSVRQGSYTF.

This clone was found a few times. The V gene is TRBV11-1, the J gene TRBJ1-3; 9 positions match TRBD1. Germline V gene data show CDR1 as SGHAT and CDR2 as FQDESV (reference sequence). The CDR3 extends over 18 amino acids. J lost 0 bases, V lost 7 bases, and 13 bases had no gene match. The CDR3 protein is CASTEGTGITASGNTIYF. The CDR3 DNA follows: TGTGCCAGCACCGAGGGGACAGGGATTACCGCCTCTGGAAACACCATATATTTT.

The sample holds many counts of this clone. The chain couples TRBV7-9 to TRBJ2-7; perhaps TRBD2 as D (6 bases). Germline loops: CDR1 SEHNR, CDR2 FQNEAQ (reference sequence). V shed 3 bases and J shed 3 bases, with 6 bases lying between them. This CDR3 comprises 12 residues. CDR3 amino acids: CASSLTSYEQYF. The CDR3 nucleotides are TGTGCCAGCAGCTTGACTAGCTACGAGCAGTACTTC.

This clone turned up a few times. The CDR3 region is CASSFQGQTNSYEQYF. In DNA, the CDR3 is TGTGCCAGCAGCTTCCAAGGACAGACCAACTCCTACGAGCAGTACTTC. The chain combines TRBV7-8 with TRBJ2-7; D perhaps matches TRBD1 (6 bases). CDR1 is SGHVS, CDR2 FQNEAQ, per germline. The CDR3 has 16 amino acids. Trimming pared 3 bases from V and 0 bases from J, leaving 15 bases between.

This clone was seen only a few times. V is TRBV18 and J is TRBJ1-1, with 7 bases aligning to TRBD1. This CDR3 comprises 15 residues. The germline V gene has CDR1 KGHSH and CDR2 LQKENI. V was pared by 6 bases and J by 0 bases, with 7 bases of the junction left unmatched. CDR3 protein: CASSPKQGMNTEAFF. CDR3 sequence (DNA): TGTGCCAGCTCCCCTAAACAGGGGATGAACACTGAAGCTTTCTTT. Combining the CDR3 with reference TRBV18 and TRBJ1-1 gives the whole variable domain NAGVMQNPRHLVRRRGQEARLRCSPMKGHSHVYWYRQLPEEGLKFMVYLQKENIIDESGMPKERFSAEFPKEGPSILRIQQVVRGDSAAYFCASSPKQGMNTEAFFGQGTRLTVV.

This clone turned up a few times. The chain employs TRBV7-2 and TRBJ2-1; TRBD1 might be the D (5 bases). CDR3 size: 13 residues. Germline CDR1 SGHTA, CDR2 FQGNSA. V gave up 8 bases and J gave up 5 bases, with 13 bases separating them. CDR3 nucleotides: TGTGCCAGCCAGGTACAGGTGGACAATGAGCAGTTCTTC. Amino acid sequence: CASQVQVDNEQFF.

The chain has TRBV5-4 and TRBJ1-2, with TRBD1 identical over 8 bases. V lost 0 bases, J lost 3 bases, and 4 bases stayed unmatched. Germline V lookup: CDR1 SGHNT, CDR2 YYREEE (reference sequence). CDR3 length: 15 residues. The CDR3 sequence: CASSLDDRGYYGYTF. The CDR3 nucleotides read TGTGCCAGCAGCTTGGACGACAGGGGCTACTATGGCTACACCTTC.

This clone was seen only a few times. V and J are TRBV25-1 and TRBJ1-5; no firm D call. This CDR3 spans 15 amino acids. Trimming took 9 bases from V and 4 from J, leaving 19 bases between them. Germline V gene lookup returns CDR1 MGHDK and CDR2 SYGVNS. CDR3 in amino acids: CARQRPVGWNQPQHF. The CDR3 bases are TGTGCCAGACAGAGACCAGTAGGATGGAATCAGCCCCAGCATTTT.

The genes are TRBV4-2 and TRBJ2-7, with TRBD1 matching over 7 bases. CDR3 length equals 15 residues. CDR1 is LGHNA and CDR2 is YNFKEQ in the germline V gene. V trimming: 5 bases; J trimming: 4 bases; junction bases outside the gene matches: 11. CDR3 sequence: CASSSSHGTAYEQYF. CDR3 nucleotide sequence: TGTGCCAGCAGCTCAAGCCACGGGACAGCATACGAGCAGTACTTC.